This T cell receptor beta chain is drawn from a study of cytomegalovirus exposure and HLA in healthy donors. On this clone: Its specificity is not known.

Findings of the study overall: Previously analyzed data showed that most TCR beta V segments were productive at a frequency of about 87% or about 30%. After further analysis at a later stage, 16,951 TCR beta sequences were associated with HLA alleles at 0.05 false discovery rate. Likely technical artifact: a cluster of highly shared sequence variants.

The primer mix had 60 Vbeta and 13 Jbeta primers. Using immunoSEQ multiplex PCR, the repertoire was profiled, and TCRdb retains in-frame clones only, with some absent. The sample yields about 130,000 clones, 65% to 80% seen once. J was trimmed by 4 bases and V by 4 bases; bases with no gene match: 4. The CDR3 contains 15 residues. In germline, CDR1 is SGHRS, CDR2 YFSETQ. The chain carries TRBV5-1 and TRBJ2-3; TRBD1 matches 12 bases. This receptor was identified in a man in his thirties or forties in good health and CMV-seronegative. Sequencing was done on a sample of PBMCs. CDR3 amino acids: CASSTGQGAADTQYF. CDR3 coding DNA: TGCGCCAGCAGCACGGGACAGGGGGCAGCAGATACGCAGTATTTT.